This entry describes one T cell receptor (beta chain). Data came from immunoSEQ multiplex PCR; TCRdb stores just in-frame clones and leaves some out. The sample includes 350,000 to 500,000 clones, over 85% of them seen just once. Germline assignment: CDR1 SEHNR and CDR2 FQNEAQ (reference sequence). V dropped 5 bases and J dropped 5; count of bases not matched to a gene: 5. This CDR3 region has 14 residues. The record originates from a study of blood T cell repertoires in COVID-19. The sample taken for sequencing was peripheral blood. The genes are TRBV7-9 and TRBJ2-2, with 7 nucleotides matching TRBD1. The sequence was obtained from a man between 18 and 29 years old with COVID-19, enrolled during active disease. CDR3 in DNA: TGTGCCAGCAGCCGAAAGACAGGGACCGGGGAGCTGTTTTTT. It codes for CASSRKTGTGELFF.